The 31 T cell receptor beta chains listed next were all sequenced from one sample in a study of blood T cell repertoires in COVID-19. Sequencing was performed with immunoSEQ multiplex PCR; in TCRdb, only in-frame clones are kept and a portion is missing. The data show some 200,000 clones, roughly 87% seen once. The sample was PBMCs or T cells enriched from blood (not recorded which). These TCRs come from a man between 25 and 39 years old in a cohort exposed to, infected with or recovered from COVID-19 (not recorded which).

The chain recombines TRBV6-5 with TRBJ1-1; the match to TRBD1 covers 8 bases. The germline CDR1 and CDR2 sequences are MNHEY and SVGAGI. CDR3 length equals 15 residues. V was pared by 6 bases and J by 6 bases, with 12 bases of the junction left unmatched. The CDR3 spells CASRQTGVGVAEAFF. The CDR3 DNA sequence: TGTGCCAGCAGGCAGACAGGGGTAGGAGTAGCTGAAGCTTTCTTT.

The genes are TRBV23-1 and TRBJ1-3; D ambiguous. TRBV23-1 is filed as an ORF, its function uncertain. V shed 0 bases and J shed 0 bases, with 9 bases lying between them. The CDR3 contains 16 residues. In nucleotides, the CDR3 is TGCGCCAGCAGTCAATCGTCCCACAACTCTGGAAACACCATATATTTT. Translation: CASSQSSHNSGNTIYF.

The J gene is TRBJ2-7, the V gene TRBV11-3; D gene uncertain. This CDR3 is 13 amino acids long. Germline-derived CDR1 and CDR2 are SGHNT and YENEEA. V was pared by 5 bases and J by 6 bases, with 14 bases between. The CDR3 DNA follows: TGTGCCAGCAGCGTAAACCTAGGATCCGAGCAGTACTTC. Its protein is CASSVNLGSEQYF. Filled out from reference TRBV11-3 and TRBJ2-7, the complete variable domain reads EAGVVQSPRYKIIEKKQPVAFWCNPISGHNTLYWYLQNLGQGPELLIRYENEEAVDDSQLPKDRFSAERLKGVDSTLKIQPAELGDSAVYLCASSVNLGSEQYFGPGTRLTVT.

Concerning this clone itself: The junction departs from the called germline gene at one end, perhaps through a read error. The chain couples TRBV6-6 to TRBJ1-1; D is uncertain. CDR3 length equals 13 residues. Germline V lookup: CDR1 MNHNY, CDR2 SVGAGI (reference sequence). This chain's CDR3 is CASTYGGNTEAFF. CDR3 sequence (DNA): TGTGCCAGCACTTACGGAGGGAACACTGAAGCTTTCTTT.

The chain is built from TRBV19 and TRBJ1-4, with D possibly matching TRBD1 (5 bases). CDR1 is LNHDA, CDR2 SQIVND, per germline (reference sequence). Trimming cost V 6 bases and J 5 bases, with 16 bases left between them. This CDR3 spans 15 amino acids. The CDR3 loop reads CASRWGGRMNEKLFF. The CDR3 DNA sequence: TGTGCCAGTAGATGGGGGGGACGGATGAATGAAAAACTGTTTTTT.

The genes are TRBV15 and TRBJ2-2; TRBD2 matches 9 bases. This CDR3 has 15 residues. With V trimmed by 5 bases and J by 4 bases, 5 bases remained unmatched. Looked up from germline, CDR1 is LNHNV and CDR2 is YYDKDF (reference sequence). The CDR3 loop reads CATSEVAGVTGELFF. The CDR3 DNA reads TGTGCCACCAGCGAGGTAGCGGGAGTCACCGGGGAGCTGTTTTTT.

J is TRBJ2-2 and V is TRBV19, with D perhaps matching TRBD1 (5 bases). Germline CDR1 reads LNHDA; CDR2 reads SQIVND (reference sequence). V lost 3 bases, J lost 7 bases, and 15 bases lay in between. CDR3 length equals 15 residues. The CDR3: CASSIRTQGIGELFF. As DNA, the CDR3 is TGTGCCAGTAGTATCCGTACTCAGGGAATCGGGGAGCTGTTTTTT.

The chain couples TRBV3-1 (or the pseudogene TRBV3-2) to TRBJ1-1; 7 nucleotides align to TRBD1. J gave up 6 bases and V 1 base, and 5 bases lay outside the gene matches. Germline loops: CDR1 LGHDT, CDR2 YNNKEL (reference sequence). CDR3 length equals 14 residues. The CDR3 region is CASSQGQGHSEAFF. The CDR3 nucleotides are TGTGCCAGCAGCCAAGGACAGGGCCACTCTGAAGCTTTCTTT.

The V and J genes are TRBV27 and TRBJ2-1, with D possibly being TRBD1 (6 bases). Germline CDR1 and CDR2: MNHEY and SMNVEV (reference sequence). Trimming took off 5 bases at V and 3 bases at J, with 8 bases between the two ends. This CDR3 region has 13 residues. This CDR3 reads CASSEDSYNEQFF. The DNA for the CDR3 is TGTGCCAGCAGTGAGGACAGCTACAATGAGCAGTTCTTC.

The V call is TRBV29-1, the J call TRBJ2-7; 7 positions agree with TRBD1. Germline-derived CDR1 and CDR2 are SQVTM and ANQGSEA. The CDR3 covers 13 residues. The V gene end was trimmed by 7 bases and the J gene end by 7 bases; junction bases not matched to a gene: 13. CDR3 nucleotide sequence: TGCAGCGAAAAAGGGACAGTTGCCTCAGAGCAGTACTTC. Its translation: CSEKGTVASEQYF.

This rearrangement joins TRBV5-1 to TRBJ2-7; 7 bases map to TRBD2. CDR3 size: 15 residues. Germline CDR1 reads SGHRS; CDR2 reads YFSETQ. After removal of 0 bases from V and 2 bases from J, the junction contained 5 bases not matched to a gene. The CDR3, as DNA: TGCGCCAGCAGCTTGGTCCCGGGACTAACCTACGAGCAGTACTTC. This codes for CASSLVPGLTYEQYF.

The V and J genes are TRBV7-6 and TRBJ2-1; TRBD2 matches at 13 bases. The CDR3 runs to 17 residues. Germline lookup yields CDR1 SGHVS and CDR2 FNYEAQ. With 5 bases clipped from V and 7 bases from J, the junction kept 11 bases outside the gene matches. The CDR3 DNA is TGTGCCAGCAGCCCTCGAGGGACTAGCGGGATCAGAAATGAGCAGTTCTTC. Encoded protein: CASSPRGTSGIRNEQFF.

The V gene is TRBV28, the J gene TRBJ2-3, with 8 bases matching TRBD2. This CDR3 comprises 20 residues. Looked up from germline, CDR1 is MDHEN and CDR2 is SYDVKM. V shed 2 bases and J 3 bases; nucleotides not matched to a gene: 19. The CDR3 spells CASSLIAAQTGAGATDTQYF. DNA of the CDR3: TGTGCCAGCAGTTTAATAGCCGCACAAACGGGAGCGGGAGCGACAGATACGCAGTATTTT.

The gene calls are TRBV4-2 and TRBJ2-7, with 8 bases fitting TRBD1. Losses at the gene ends were 3 bases for V and 7 bases for J; bases not matched to a gene: 8. This CDR3 has 14 residues. Germline assignment: CDR1 LGHNA and CDR2 YNFKEQ. CDR3 nucleotide sequence: TGTGCCAGCAGCCATCGGACAGGGTATAAAGAGCAGTACTTC. Its translation: CASSHRTGYKEQYF.

As to this clone: The sample carries other DNA sequences with the same CDR3. The genes are TRBV11-2 and TRBJ2-7; TRBD2 matches at 10 bases. Germline CDR1 SGHAT, CDR2 FQNNGV. CDR3 length: 15 residues. V lost 2 bases to trimming and J lost 5 bases; unmatched junction nucleotides: 6. The CDR3: CASSLTAGGPHEQYF. The CDR3 nucleotides are TGTGCCAGCAGCTTAACAGCGGGAGGGCCCCACGAGCAGTACTTC.

This rearrangement joins TRBV7-2 to TRBJ2-7; D possibly corresponds to TRBD2 (5 bases). The CDR3 totals 15 residues. CDR1 is SGHTA and CDR2 is FQGNSA in the germline V gene. The ends were cut back, 4 bases at V and 8 bases at J, with 21 bases in the middle. The CDR3 DNA reads TGTGCCAGCAGCTCCCAGAGTACTTCTAGCTCCAAGCAGTACTTC. Amino acids: CASSSQSTSSSKQYF.

The genes are TRBV19 and TRBJ1-1; 7 bases are a match to TRBD1. The CDR3 loop spans 15 amino acids. The junction had 10 bases not matched to a gene; V was cut back by 7 bases and J by 2 bases. Germline V gene sequence: CDR1 LNHDA, CDR2 SQIVND (reference sequence). CDR3 nucleotide sequence: TGTGCCAGTATCTCAATAGGGGGCAGAAACACTGAAGCTTTCTTT. As protein: CASISIGGRNTEAFF.

CDR3 bases: TGTGCCAGCAGCTTCGGACTGGCGAACAATGAGCAGTTCTTC. It specifies CASSFGLANNEQFF. V gene TRBV7-2 combines with J gene TRBJ2-1; tentatively, D is TRBD2 (5 bases). The CDR3 spans 14 residues. V lost 3 bases, J lost 5 bases, and 11 bases lay in between. Per germline, CDR1 SGHTA and CDR2 FQGNSA.

The rearrangement joins TRBV6-5 to TRBJ1-5, with D possibly matching TRBD1 (6 bases). Germline V gene lookup returns CDR1 MNHEY and CDR2 SVGAGI. This CDR3 comprises 14 residues. Trimming shortened V by 4 bases and J by 9 bases, and 16 bases separated the two germline ends. This CDR3 reads CASSSTRGGRPQHF. Written as DNA, the CDR3 is TGTGCCAGCAGTTCGACCCGGGGGGGGCGGCCCCAGCATTTT.

In DNA form, the CDR3 reads TGTGCCGCGGGGACTAGCCCGACCGGGGAGCTGTTTTTT. This translates into CAAGTSPTGELFF. This sequence joins TRBV2 and TRBJ2-2, with TRBD2 matching over 9 bases. This CDR3 contains 13 residues. With V trimmed by 11 bases and J by 5 bases, 6 bases remained unmatched. CDR1 is SNHLY, CDR2 FYNNEI, per germline.

The chain employs TRBV4-3 and TRBJ2-7; no clear D gene. The CDR3 is 13 residues long. CDR1 and CDR2 (germline): LGHNA, YSLEER. The germline V and J ends were trimmed by 2 bases and 3 bases, with 8 bases remaining between them. The DNA for the CDR3 is TGCGCCAGCAGCCAATTCTCGGGCTACGAGCAGTACTTC. Translating gives CASSQFSGYEQYF.

This clone turned up a few times. V is TRBV28 and J is TRBJ1-2; TRBD1 is a possible D gene (6 bases). V lost 5 bases to trimming and J lost 0 bases, with 22 bases between them. CDR1 is MDHEN, CDR2 SYDVKM, per germline. This CDR3 spans 18 amino acids. The CDR3 sequence is CASSRTRPRGASNYGYTF. CDR3 DNA: TGTGCCAGCAGTCGTACTCGTCCACGGGGGGCCTCTAACTATGGCTACACCTTC.

The chain combines TRBV21-1 with TRBJ2-3; the table's D call, TRBD2, has no DNA check behind it. TRBV21-1 is termed a pseudogene. The CDR3 spans 11 residues. The CDR3 is CASGSSDTQYF. In nucleotides, the CDR3 is TGTGCCAGCGGGAGTTCAGATACGCAGTATTTT.

In regard to this clone: Germline is not matched at one junction end, which may reflect a read error. The chain employs TRBV9 and TRBJ2-1, with 7 bases matching TRBD2. The CDR3 runs to 14 residues. Germline V CDR1 and CDR2: SGDLS, YYNGEE. DNA of the CDR3: TGTGCCAGCAGCCCGACCGGGGACTACAGTGAGCAGTTCTTC. Translation gives CASSPTGDYSEQFF.

V usage is TRBV9 and J usage is TRBJ2-2; D gene unclear. CDR3 length: 13 amino acids. Per germline, CDR1 SGDLS and CDR2 YYNGEE. V was clipped by 0 bases and J by 6 bases, with 6 bases between them. The CDR3 spells CASSVGSAGELFF. CDR3 nucleotides: TGTGCCAGCAGCGTAGGTTCAGCCGGGGAGCTGTTTTTT.

This clone was recorded once. The rearrangement uses TRBV25-1 and TRBJ1-1; 9 bases fit TRBD1. Germline V gene lookup returns CDR1 MGHDK and CDR2 SYGVNS. The CDR3 has 15 amino acids. J lost 6 bases, V lost 5 bases, and 10 bases had no gene match. CDR3 DNA sequence: TGTGCCAGCAGTCCCCCGACAGGGGGAGGCTCTGAAGCTTTCTTT. Translation gives CASSPPTGGGSEAFF.

V is TRBV9 and J is TRBJ1-1; the match to TRBD1 covers 7 bases. V trimming: 4 bases; J trimming: 0 bases; junction bases outside the gene matches: 3. The CDR3 has 14 residues. Germline V lookup: CDR1 SGDLS, CDR2 YYNGEE. The CDR3 sequence: CASSSGGLNTEAFF. DNA for the CDR3: TGTGCCAGCAGCTCAGGGGGGTTGAACACTGAAGCTTTCTTT.

The J gene is TRBJ1-1, the V gene TRBV28; TRBD1 aligns across 12 bases. V shed 2 bases and J 5 bases; nucleotides not matched to a gene: 9. From germline, CDR1 is MDHEN and CDR2 SYDVKM. The CDR3 is made up of 17 amino acids. The CDR3 sequence is CASSLLEGTGGNTEAFF. The CDR3, as DNA: TGTGCCAGCAGTTTACTTGAAGGGACAGGGGGCAATACTGAAGCTTTCTTT.

This sequence joins TRBV7-9 and TRBJ2-1; 10 positions match TRBD2. Per germline, CDR1 SEHNR and CDR2 FQNEAQ (reference sequence). The CDR3 runs to 14 residues. Trimming took 5 bases from V and 6 from J; bases not matched to a gene: 4. Written as DNA, the CDR3 is TGTGCCAGCAGCCCTAGCGGGGGAACCAATGAGCAGTTCTTC. Residues: CASSPSGGTNEQFF.

This clone was counted once. The chain combines TRBV2 with TRBJ1-1; TRBD1 might be the D (6 bases). CDR1 and CDR2 from the germline V gene are SNHLY and FYNNEI. The CDR3 loop spans 16 amino acids. Trimming stripped 5 bases from V and 3 bases from J, with 19 bases between. CDR3 sequence: CASSLEQGVWDTEAFF. CDR3 sequence (DNA): TGTGCCAGCAGTCTCGAACAGGGAGTGTGGGACACTGAAGCTTTCTTT.

This clone appeared a single time. The V and J genes are TRBV5-6 and TRBJ2-5; 9 bases align to TRBD1. The V segment lost 4 bases and the J segment 1 base; nucleotides outside the gene matches: 11. Germline-derived CDR1 and CDR2 are SGHDT and YYEEEE. CDR3 length equals 17 residues. The CDR3 here is CASSPPGQGFRQETQYF. As DNA, the CDR3 is TGTGCCAGCAGCCCGCCGGGACAGGGTTTCCGCCAAGAGACCCAGTACTTC.